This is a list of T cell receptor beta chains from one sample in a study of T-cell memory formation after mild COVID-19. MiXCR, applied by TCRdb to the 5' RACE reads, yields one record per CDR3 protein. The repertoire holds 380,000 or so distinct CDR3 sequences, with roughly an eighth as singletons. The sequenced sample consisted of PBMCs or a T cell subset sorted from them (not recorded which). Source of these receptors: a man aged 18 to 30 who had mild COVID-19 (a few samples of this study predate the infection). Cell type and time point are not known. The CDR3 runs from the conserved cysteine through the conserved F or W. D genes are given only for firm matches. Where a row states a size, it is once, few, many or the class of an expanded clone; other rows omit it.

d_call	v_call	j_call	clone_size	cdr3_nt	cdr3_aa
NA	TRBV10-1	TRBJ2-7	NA	TGCGCCAGCAGTGAGTCGGGAATCTCCTACGAGCAGTACTTC	CASSESGISYEQYF
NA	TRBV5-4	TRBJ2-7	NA	TGTGCCAGCAGCTTGGCCGGTGTTACTAGCCGATACGAGCAGTACTTC	CASSLAGVTSRYEQYF
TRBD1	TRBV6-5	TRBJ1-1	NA	TGTGCCAGCAGCTACGGGACAGCCGACACTGAAGCTTTCTTT	CASSYGTADTEAFF
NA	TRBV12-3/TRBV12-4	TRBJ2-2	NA	TGTGCCAGCAGTTTCTCGGATCACACCGGGGAGCTGTTTTTT	CASSFSDHTGELFF
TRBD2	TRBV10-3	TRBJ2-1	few	TGTGCCACCACGGGTAGCGGGGAGGGTGAGCAGTTCTTC	CATTGSGEGEQFF
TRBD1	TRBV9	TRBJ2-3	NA	TGTGCCAGCAGCGTAGGTTGGGACAGGGCAACAGATACGCAGTATTTT	CASSVGWDRATDTQYF
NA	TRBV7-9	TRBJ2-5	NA	TGTGCCAGCAGTTCAGGATCCCAGCGGGTGGAGACCCAGTACTTC	CASSSGSQRVETQYF
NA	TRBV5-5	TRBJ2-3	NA	TGTGCCAGCAGCTTGGCCTCGTCTCGGGGCACAGATACGCAGTATTTT	CASSLASSRGTDTQYF
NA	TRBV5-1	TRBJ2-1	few	TGCGCCAGCAGCTTCCGGTACACGGATGAGCAGTTCTTC	CASSFRYTDEQFF
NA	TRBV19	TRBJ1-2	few	TGTGCCACCCGAAGGACCGCTGCCCCCTTCTTGAACTATGGCTACACCTTC	CATRRTAAPFLNYGYTF
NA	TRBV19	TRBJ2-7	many	TGTGCCAGTAGTCTCGACAGGACTACCTCCTCCTACGAGCAGTACTTC	CASSLDRTTSSYEQYF